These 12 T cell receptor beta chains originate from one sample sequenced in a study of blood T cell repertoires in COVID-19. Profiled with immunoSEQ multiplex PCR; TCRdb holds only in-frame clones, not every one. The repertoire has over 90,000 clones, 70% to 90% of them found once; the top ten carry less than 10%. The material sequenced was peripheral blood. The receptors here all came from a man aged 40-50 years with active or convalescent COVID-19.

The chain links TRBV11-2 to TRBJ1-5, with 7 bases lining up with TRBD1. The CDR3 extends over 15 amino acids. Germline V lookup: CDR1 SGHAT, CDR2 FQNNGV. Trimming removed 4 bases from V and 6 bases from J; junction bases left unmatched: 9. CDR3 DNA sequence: TGTGCCAGCAGCTGGTCACAGGGGCCGGGTCAGCCCCAGCATTTT. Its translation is CASSWSQGPGQPQHF.

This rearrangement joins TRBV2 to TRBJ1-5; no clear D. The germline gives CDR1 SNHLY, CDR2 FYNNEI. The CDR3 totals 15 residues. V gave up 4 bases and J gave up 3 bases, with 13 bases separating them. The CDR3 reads CASSGIARDNQPQHF. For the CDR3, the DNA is TGTGCCAGCAGTGGGATTGCCCGGGACAATCAGCCCCAGCATTTT.

CDR3 DNA: TGTGCCAGCATCAAGGGACTGAACTCTGGAAACACCATATATTTT. As protein: CASIKGLNSGNTIYF. The chain is built from TRBV7-6 and TRBJ1-3; D is possibly TRBD1 (5 bases). Between the trimmed V and J ends, which lost 7 bases and 0 bases, there was a span of 13 bases. This CDR3 has 15 amino acids. Germline V gene lookup returns CDR1 SGHVS and CDR2 FNYEAQ. The full variable domain, completed using reference TRBV7-6 and TRBJ1-3, is GAGVSQSPRYKVTKRGQDVALRCDPISGHVSLYWYRQALGQGPEFLTYFNYEAQQDKSGLPNDRFSAERPEGSISTLTIQRTEQRDSAMYRCASIKGLNSGNTIYFGEGSWLTVV.

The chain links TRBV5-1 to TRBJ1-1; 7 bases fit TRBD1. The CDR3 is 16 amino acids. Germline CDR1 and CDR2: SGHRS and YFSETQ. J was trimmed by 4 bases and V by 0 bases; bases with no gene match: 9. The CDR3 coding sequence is TGCGCCAGCAGCTTGGAAGGTAGGGGGCAAGGCACTGAAGCTTTCTTT. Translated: CASSLEGRGQGTEAFF.

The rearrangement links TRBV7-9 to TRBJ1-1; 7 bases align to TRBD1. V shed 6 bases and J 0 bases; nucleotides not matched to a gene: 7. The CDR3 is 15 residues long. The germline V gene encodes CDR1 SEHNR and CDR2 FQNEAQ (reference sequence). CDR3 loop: CASRRTGDLNTEAFF. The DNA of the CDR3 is TGTGCCAGCAGGCGGACAGGCGACCTGAACACTGAAGCTTTCTTT.

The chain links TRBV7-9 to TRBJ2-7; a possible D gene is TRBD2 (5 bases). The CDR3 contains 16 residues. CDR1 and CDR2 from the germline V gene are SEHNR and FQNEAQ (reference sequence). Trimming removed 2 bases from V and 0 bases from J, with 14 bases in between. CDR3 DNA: TGTGCCAGCAGCTTACCCTCGGAAGGGAGCTCCTACGAGCAGTACTTC. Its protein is CASSLPSEGSSYEQYF.

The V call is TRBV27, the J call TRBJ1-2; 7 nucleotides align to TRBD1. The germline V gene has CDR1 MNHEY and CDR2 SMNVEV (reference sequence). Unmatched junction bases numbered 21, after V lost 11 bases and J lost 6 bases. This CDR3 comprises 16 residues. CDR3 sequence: CASKEGTAPLVDGYTF. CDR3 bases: TGTGCCTCAAAGGAGGGGACAGCCCCTTTAGTCGATGGCTACACCTTC.

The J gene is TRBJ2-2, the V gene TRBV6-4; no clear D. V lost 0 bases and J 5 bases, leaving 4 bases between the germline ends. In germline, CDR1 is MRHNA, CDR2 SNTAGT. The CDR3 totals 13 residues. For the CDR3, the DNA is TGTGCCAGCAGTGACTCTGAGACCGGGGAGCTGTTTTTT. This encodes CASSDSETGELFF.

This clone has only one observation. The chain's CDR3 is CSASGGLEAFF. The CDR3 coding sequence is TGCAGTGCTAGTGGGGGGCTTGAAGCTTTCTTT. The chain joins TRBV20-1 to TRBJ1-1; maybe TRBD1 (6 bases). CDR1 and CDR2 from the germline V gene are DFQATT and SNEGSKA (reference sequence). V was clipped by 3 bases and J by 7 bases, with 9 bases between them. The CDR3 contains 11 residues.

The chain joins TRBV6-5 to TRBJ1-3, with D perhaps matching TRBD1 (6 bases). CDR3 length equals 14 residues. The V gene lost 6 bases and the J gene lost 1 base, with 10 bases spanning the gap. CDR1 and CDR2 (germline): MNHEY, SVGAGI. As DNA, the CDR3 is TGTGCCAGCAGAATCGGGACATCTGGAAACACCATATATTTT. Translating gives CASRIGTSGNTIYF.

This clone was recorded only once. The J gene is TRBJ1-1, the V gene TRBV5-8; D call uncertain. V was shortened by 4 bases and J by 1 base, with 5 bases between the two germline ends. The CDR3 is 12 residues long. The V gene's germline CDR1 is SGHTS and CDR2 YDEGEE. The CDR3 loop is CASSRRNTEAFF. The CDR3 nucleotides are TGTGCCAGCAGCCGTCGGAACACTGAAGCTTTCTTT.

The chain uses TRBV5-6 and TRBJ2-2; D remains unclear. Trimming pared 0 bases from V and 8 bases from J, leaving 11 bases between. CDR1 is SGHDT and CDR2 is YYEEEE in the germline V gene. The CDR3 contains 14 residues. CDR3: CASSLGLPRGELFF. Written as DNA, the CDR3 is TGTGCCAGCAGCTTGGGACTCCCTAGGGGGGAGCTGTTTTTT.